Shown below are 24 T cell receptor beta chains from a single sample sequenced in a study of cytomegalovirus exposure and HLA in healthy donors. 60 Vbeta and 13 Jbeta primers were used in PCR. Repertoires were generated with immunoSEQ multiplex PCR, while TCRdb's copy carries only in-frame clones and drops some. The data contain more than 85,000 clones, more than 65% of them singletons. Source material: PBMCs. These TCRs come from a woman aged 45-59 years in good health and CMV-seropositive.

The J gene is TRBJ1-1, the V gene TRBV27; 8 nucleotides agree with TRBD1. Germline V lookup: CDR1 MNHEY, CDR2 SMNVEV (reference sequence). With V trimmed by 5 bases and J by 5 bases, 4 bases remained unmatched. There are 13 residues in the CDR3. DNA for the CDR3: TGTGCCAGCAGTCGCGACAGGGGTACTGAAGCTTTCTTT. Protein sequence: CASSRDRGTEAFF.

The rearrangement links TRBV2 to TRBJ2-2, with 11 bases aligning to TRBD2. The J segment lost 5 bases and the V segment lost 1 base, leaving 3 bases of the junction unmatched. There are 16 residues in the CDR3. Germline values: CDR1 SNHLY, CDR2 FYNNEI. Here the CDR3 DNA reads TGTGCCAGCAGTGAAGGGCTAGCGGGAGGTACCGGGGAGCTGTTTTTT. Protein product: CASSEGLAGGTGELFF.

This chain connects TRBV5-6 to TRBJ2-7, with D possibly TRBD1 on 6 matching bases. Germline CDR1 and CDR2: SGHDT and YYEEEE. The CDR3 is 17 residues long. Trimming shortened V by 4 bases and J by 3 bases, and 23 bases separated the two germline ends. CDR3 sequence reads: CASSPQGEQWTVYEQYF. DNA for the CDR3: TGTGCCAGCAGCCCGCAAGGAGAACAGTGGACAGTCTACGAGCAGTACTTC.

This sequence joins TRBV9 and TRBJ1-1; no firm D call. The CDR3 consists of 12 residues. Germline CDR1 is SGDLS and CDR2 is YYNGEE. V dropped 2 bases and J dropped 2 bases, with 4 bases sitting between them. The CDR3 DNA follows: TGTGCCAGCAGCGTCACAAACACTGAAGCTTTCTTT. Amino acid sequence: CASSVTNTEAFF.

This clone came up a few times. This chain uses TRBV15 with TRBJ2-7; 8 bases are a match to TRBD1. After removal of 3 bases from V and 2 bases from J, the junction contained 6 bases not matched to a gene. The CDR3 runs 15 residues. From germline, CDR1 is LNHNV and CDR2 YYDKDF (reference sequence). The CDR3 region is CATSRLGTGAYEQYF. Written as DNA, the CDR3 is TGTGCCACCAGCAGGCTCGGGACAGGTGCCTACGAGCAGTACTTC.

The V gene is TRBV15, the J gene TRBJ2-5; 11 bases fit TRBD2. The ends lost 1 base at V and 1 base at J; junction bases unmatched: 5. CDR3 size: 17 residues. Germline V gene lookup returns CDR1 LNHNV and CDR2 YYDKDF (reference sequence). The CDR3 region is CATSRGGGLAVQETQYF. In DNA form, the CDR3 reads TGTGCCACCAGCAGAGGCGGGGGACTAGCGGTCCAAGAGACCCAGTACTTC. Full variable domain (remainder filled in from reference TRBV15 and TRBJ2-5): DAMVIQNPRYQVTQFGKPVTLSCSQTLNHNVMYWYQQKSSQAPKLLFHYYDKDFNNEADTPDNFQSRRPNTSFCFLDIRSPGLGDTAMYLCATSRGGGLAVQETQYFGPGTRLLVL.

V usage is TRBV5-6 and J usage is TRBJ1-2; weak D call: TRBD1 (5 bases). The CDR3 runs 13 residues. Germline-derived CDR1 and CDR2 are SGHDT and YYEEEE. Trimming stripped 4 bases from V and 8 bases from J, with 15 bases between. The CDR3 DNA follows: TGTGCCAGCAGCGGTTCCCAGGGAGGAGGCTACACCTTC. It encodes CASSGSQGGGYTF.

This chain uses TRBV4-1 with TRBJ1-4, with TRBD1 identical over 7 bases. The CDR3 totals 14 residues. Germline V gene data show CDR1 as MGHRA and CDR2 as YSYEKL. V lost 1 base to trimming and J lost 7 bases; unmatched junction nucleotides: 3. CDR3 DNA: TGCGCCAGCAGCCAAGGGACAGGCGGTGAAAAACTGTTTTTT. This sequence encodes CASSQGTGGEKLFF.

The V gene is TRBV6-1, the J gene TRBJ1-5; no firm D call. The V end lost 1 base, the J end lost 5 bases, and 21 bases lay between the germline ends. Germline CDR1 MNHNS, CDR2 SASEGT. CDR3 length equals 18 residues. Written as DNA, the CDR3 is TGTGCCAGCAGTGAAGGTGCCAGGTTTGCACCCAGGCATCAGCCCCAGCATTTT. This gives the protein CASSEGARFAPRHQPQHF.

V is TRBV9 and J is TRBJ2-3; 8 positions match TRBD2. Germline V gives CDR1 SGDLS, CDR2 YYNGEE. This CDR3 comprises 15 residues. V gave up 0 bases and J gave up 2 bases; unmatched junction bases: 2. The CDR3: CASSVVGGVTDTQYF. CDR3 DNA: TGTGCCAGCAGCGTAGTCGGGGGGGTCACAGATACGCAGTATTTT.

To note about this clone: The junction differs from germline at one of its ends, possibly a read error. V and J are TRBV7-9 and TRBJ2-7; 7 positions agree with TRBD1. CDR1 is SEHNR and CDR2 is FQNEAQ in the germline V gene (reference sequence). The CDR3 loop spans 15 amino acids. Here the CDR3 reads CSSSSKGAPIYEQYF. CDR3 nucleotide sequence: TGTTCCAGCAGCTCCAAGGGGGCCCCTATCTACGAGCAGTACTTC.

The gene calls are TRBV25-1 and TRBJ1-6; D gene uncertain. CDR3 length: 17 amino acids. The germline V and J ends were trimmed by 5 bases and 0 bases, with 14 bases remaining between them. Germline V lookup: CDR1 MGHDK, CDR2 SYGVNS. CDR3 loop: CASSRDTGSSYNSPLHF. The CDR3 DNA follows: TGTGCCAGCAGTCGTGACACCGGGAGCTCCTATAATTCACCCCTCCACTTT.

This chain links TRBV10-3 with TRBJ1-1; 7 nucleotides align to TRBD1. With V trimmed by 7 bases and J by 2 bases, 7 bases remained unmatched. CDR1 and CDR2 (germline): ENHRY, SYGVKD. The CDR3 loop spans 14 amino acids. CDR3 nucleotides: TGTGCCATCATAGGGACAGCCGCTAACACTGAAGCTTTCTTT. Translated: CAIIGTAANTEAFF.

This clone occurred a few times. This chain connects TRBV6-6 to TRBJ1-3; D unresolved. Per germline, CDR1 MNHNY and CDR2 SVGAGI (reference sequence). V was cut by 6 bases and J by 4 bases, with 13 bases left in between. CDR3 length equals 14 residues. The CDR3 loop is CASRESRNGNTIYF. The DNA for the CDR3 is TGTGCCAGCAGGGAGAGTAGGAACGGAAACACCATATATTTT.

Comment on this clone: Germline is not matched at one junction end, which may reflect a read error. The chain has TRBV25-1 and TRBJ1-6, with D hard to call. The CDR3 is 13 residues long. Germline values: CDR1 MGHDK, CDR2 SYGVNS. The CDR3 DNA reads as TGTGCCACCGCTGGCTCCAATAATTCACCCCTCCACTTT. Its protein product is CATAGSNNSPLHF.

The V and J genes are TRBV7-3 and TRBJ2-3; 7 bases fit TRBD2. Germline values: CDR1 SGHTA, CDR2 FQGTGA. The CDR3 is 15 residues long. The V segment lost 5 bases and the J segment 8 bases; nucleotides outside the gene matches: 13. In DNA, the CDR3 is TGTGCCAGCAGCCTCGATAGCGGGCGCGAGTCTACGCAGTATTTT. It specifies CASSLDSGRESTQYF.

A single count supports this clone. The chain carries TRBV28 and TRBJ2-7; the D is unclear. Germline V gene lookup returns CDR1 MDHEN and CDR2 SYDVKM. The CDR3 length is 15 residues. V gave up 3 bases and J gave up 0 bases, with 12 bases separating them. CDR3 loop: CASSLGRLSSYEQYF. The CDR3 coding sequence is TGTGCCAGCAGTTTGGGCCGCCTCAGCTCCTACGAGCAGTACTTC. Looking up the rest from reference TRBV28 and TRBJ2-7 gives the full variable domain: DVKVTQSSRYLVKRTGEKVFLECVQDMDHENMFWYRQDPGLGLRLIYFSYDVKMKEKGDIPEGYSVSREKKERFSLILESASTNQTSMYLCASSLGRLSSYEQYFGPGTRLTVT.

This clone was seen a handful of times. V gene TRBV30 combines with J gene TRBJ1-2, with 8 nucleotides matching TRBD1. Germline lookup yields CDR1 GTSNPN and CDR2 SVGIG (reference sequence). V was pared by 4 bases and J by 4 bases, with 11 bases of the junction left unmatched. The CDR3 has 15 amino acids. The CDR3 loop reads CAWILRTGKSYGYTF. DNA for the CDR3: TGTGCCTGGATTCTGCGGACAGGGAAGAGCTATGGCTACACCTTC.

This clone was observed a handful of times. The chain recombines TRBV29-1 with TRBJ2-1; D might be TRBD2 (6 bases). CDR3 length equals 15 residues. The germline V and J ends were trimmed by 4 bases and 6 bases, with 19 bases remaining between them. From germline, CDR1 is SQVTM and CDR2 ANQGSEA. CDR3 nucleotide sequence: TGCAGCGTTGGAGCCCGGAGGGGAGGTGGCAATGAGCAGTTCTTC. This codes for CSVGARRGGGNEQFF.

The gene calls are TRBV7-9 and TRBJ1-2; the D gene is possibly TRBD1 (6 bases). The CDR3 has 14 residues. CDR1 is SEHNR, CDR2 FQNEAQ, per germline (reference sequence). With 5 bases removed from V and 4 bases from J, the gap between germline ends came to 14 bases. The CDR3 bases are TGTGCCAGCAGCCGGCCAGGGGTGGCCTATGGCTACACCTTC. Its translation is CASSRPGVAYGYTF.

The CDR3 region is CASRVSGRALSSYEQYF. Written as DNA, the CDR3 is TGTGCCAGCAGAGTGAGCGGGAGGGCCCTCAGCTCCTACGAGCAGTACTTC. The chain combines TRBV27 with TRBJ2-7, with 10 bases identical to TRBD2. V shed 6 bases, J shed 0 bases, and the junction held 11 bases outside the gene matches. In germline, CDR1 is MNHEY, CDR2 SMNVEV (reference sequence). The CDR3 sequence is 17 residues long.

The J gene is TRBJ2-1, the V gene TRBV5-1, with 10 positions matching TRBD2. V lost 2 bases and J lost 7; bases outside the gene matches: 3. The CDR3 contains 14 residues. The germline gives CDR1 SGHRS, CDR2 YFSETQ. In nucleotides, the CDR3 is TGCGCCAGCAGCTTAGCGGGGGGGCGGAATGAGCAGTTCTTC. It specifies CASSLAGGRNEQFF.

V usage is TRBV6-6 and J usage is TRBJ1-4; no firm D call. The CDR3 consists of 15 residues. Germline loops: CDR1 MNHNY, CDR2 SVGAGI (reference sequence). The V end was cut by 6 bases, the J end by 8 bases, with 19 bases between. CDR3 loop: CASRPPSSGREKLFF. CDR3 nucleotides: TGTGCCAGCAGGCCGCCCTCGTCCGGGAGGGAAAAACTGTTTTTT.

The chain carries TRBV9 and TRBJ1-1; TRBD1 matches 7 bases. The CDR3 loop spans 15 amino acids. The junction had 7 bases not matched to a gene; V was cut back by 4 bases and J by 1 base. Per the germline V gene, CDR1 is SGDLS and CDR2 is YYNGEE. The CDR3 DNA sequence: TGTGCCAGCAGCCTTTCGGGACAGCCGAACACTGAAGCTTTCTTT. The encoded protein is CASSLSGQPNTEAFF.